The present T cell receptor (beta chain) was sequenced within a study of T cell repertoires in cytomegalovirus infection. Study-level information: Signatures in public TCR beta sequences pointed to both CMV infection and matching HLA type.

TCRdb processed the reads anew with MiXCR; each CDR3 protein has one entry. This sample yields 110,000 or so distinct CDR3 sequences, of which about 30% are seen a single time; about 40% belongs to the top ten. Study-wide points: Frequencies of public TCR beta families were cumulated, and this identified carriers of CMV plus the relevant HLA.

V was pared by 0 bases and J by 2 bases, with 8 bases between. Germline assignment: CDR1 MNHEY and CDR2 SVGAGI. The CDR3 covers 14 residues. To note about this clonotype: The antigen is unknown.

Sequenced here: CD8+ T cells from cultured PBMCs, sampled from culture after CMV antigen stimulation. The receptor was derived from a human donor in good health (CMV status not recorded). Some clones in this sample may be carry-over from other donors' samples. V gene TRBV6-5 combines with J gene TRBJ2-7, with D unresolved. This CDR3 reads CASSYSGRTYEQYF. Written as DNA, the CDR3 is TGTGCCAGCAGTTACTCGGGCCGGACCTACGAGCAGTACTTC.